Below are 13 T cell receptor beta chains sequenced from a single sample in a study of radiotherapy plus CTLA-4 blockade in lung cancer. Sequencing used immunoSEQ multiplex PCR; TCRdb keeps in-frame clones, though not all of them. The repertoire includes roughly 120,000 clones, about four fifths of them detected once, and approximately 5.5% sits in the top ten. Sequencing used peripheral blood, obtained from a patient treated with radiotherapy plus ipilimumab. These receptors came from a human donor with non-small cell lung cancer who had a partial response to radiotherapy plus ipilimumab.

The chain uses TRBV4-3 and TRBJ2-3; 9 nucleotides match TRBD1. The V gene end was trimmed by 4 bases and the J gene end by 3 bases; junction bases not matched to a gene: 8. Germline CDR1 and CDR2: LGHNA and YSLEER. The CDR3 covers 16 residues. The CDR3 region has the DNA TGCGCCAGCAGCCGCCTGGACAGGGGATTGACAGATACGCAGTATTTT. This encodes CASSRLDRGLTDTQYF.

This chain uses TRBV7-2 with TRBJ2-3, with D hard to call. V was clipped by 1 base and J by 2 bases, with 10 bases between them. The V gene's germline CDR1 is SGHTA and CDR2 FQGNSA. The CDR3 has 15 amino acids. In nucleotides, the CDR3 is TGTGCCAGCAGCTTAGTTTCTCTAAACACAGATACGCAGTATTTT. Translated, it gives CASSLVSLNTDTQYF.

The chain couples TRBV6-4 to TRBJ1-5; D gene uncertain. The CDR3 runs 14 residues. Looked up from germline, CDR1 is MRHNA and CDR2 is SNTAGT. The V end was cut by 5 bases, the J end by 2 bases, with 10 bases between. The CDR3 DNA reads as TGTGCCAGCAGTATGGGCAATGGCAATCAGCCCCAGCATTTT. This encodes CASSMGNGNQPQHF.

Written as DNA, the CDR3 is TGCGCCAGCAGTGAGACAGGGGCTCGTGGCTACACCTTC. Translated: CASSETGARGYTF. V and J are TRBV10-1 and TRBJ1-2; the match to TRBD1 covers 7 bases. The CDR3 runs 13 residues. Trimming at V came to 2 bases and at J to 7 bases, leaving 4 bases not matched to a gene. Germline V gene data show CDR1 as WNHNN and CDR2 as SYGVQD (reference sequence).

CDR3 coding DNA: TGTGCCTGGAGTATGGTGGCTAGCGGGAGGAGGTCCTACAATGAGCAGTTCTTC. It yields the protein CAWSMVASGRRSYNEQFF. The chain has TRBV30 and TRBJ2-1; 11 bases are shared with TRBD2. Germline CDR1 is GTSNPN and CDR2 is SVGIG (reference sequence). The CDR3 extends over 18 amino acids. The V segment lost 2 bases and the J segment 1 base; nucleotides outside the gene matches: 10.

The rearrangement joins TRBV18 to TRBJ1-4; TRBD1 is a possible D gene (6 bases). The CDR3 consists of 13 residues. CDR1 and CDR2 from the germline V gene are KGHSH and LQKENI. V was cut by 6 bases and J by 5 bases, with 10 bases left in between. The CDR3 DNA reads as TGTGCCAGCTCCCGGACAGAAAATGAAAAACTGTTTTTT. Protein product: CASSRTENEKLFF.

The chain is built from TRBV28 and TRBJ2-5, with a possible D match to TRBD2 (6 bases). Germline assignment: CDR1 MDHEN and CDR2 SYDVKM. The CDR3 extends over 16 amino acids. V dropped 6 bases and J dropped 1 base, with 18 bases sitting between them. In DNA, the CDR3 is TGTGCCAGCAGGGCCGGGACTGGGTACTCCCAAGAGACCCAGTACTTC. Residues: CASRAGTGYSQETQYF.

The chain has TRBV28 and TRBJ2-5; 7 bases line up with TRBD2. V lost 10 bases and J lost 0; bases outside the gene matches: 8. Per germline, CDR1 MDHEN and CDR2 SYDVKM. The CDR3 runs 14 residues. CDR3 in amino acids: CATVGGWYQETQYF. In DNA, the CDR3 is TGTGCCACCGTGGGGGGGTGGTACCAAGAGACCCAGTACTTC. The complete variable domain, with remaining parts taken from reference TRBV28 and TRBJ2-5, reads DVKVTQSSRYLVKRTGEKVFLECVQDMDHENMFWYRQDPGLGLRLIYFSYDVKMKEKGDIPEGYSVSREKKERFSLILESASTNQTSMYLCATVGGWYQETQYFGPGTRLLVL.

The chain links TRBV28 to TRBJ1-2; 7 nucleotides line up with TRBD1. Germline V CDR1 and CDR2: MDHEN, SYDVKM. The CDR3 has 15 residues. The ends lost 7 bases at V and 1 base at J; junction bases unmatched: 9. CDR3 sequence reads: CASTTRQGSNYGYTF. In DNA, the CDR3 is TGTGCCAGCACCACCCGACAGGGTAGTAACTATGGCTACACCTTC.

This clone was recorded only once. The chain recombines TRBV28 with TRBJ1-2; 7 positions agree with TRBD1. CDR3 length: 10 amino acids. CDR1 MDHEN and CDR2 SYDVKM come from the germline V gene. Germline trimming cut 6 bases from V and 11 bases from J; bases unmatched to any gene: 3. The CDR3: CASSDREYTF. CDR3 DNA sequence: TGTGCCAGCAGCGACAGGGAGTACACCTTC.

J is TRBJ2-3 and V is TRBV9; D perhaps matches TRBD2 (7 bases). Trimming took 4 bases from V and 10 from J, leaving 25 bases between them. Germline lookup yields CDR1 SGDLS and CDR2 YYNGEE. The CDR3 has 16 residues. The CDR3, as DNA: TGTGCCAGCAGCCCACGTGGGGGCGGGAGTAGGGATGCGCAGTATTTT. Protein product: CASSPRGGGSRDAQYF.

The chain recombines TRBV9 with TRBJ2-3; TRBD2 matches at 10 bases. CDR1 SGDLS and CDR2 YYNGEE come from the germline V gene. There are 16 residues in the CDR3. V was pared by 6 bases and J by 4 bases, with 11 bases of the junction left unmatched. CDR3 coding DNA: TGTGCCAGCAAACCTAGCGGGAGTAACTTGCCAGATACGCAGTATTTT. It translates to CASKPSGSNLPDTQYF.

V is TRBV7-6 and J is TRBJ2-7; 10 bases match TRBD1. The junction had 6 bases not matched to a gene; V was cut back by 5 bases and J by 5 bases. The CDR3 totals 14 residues. Germline-derived CDR1 and CDR2 are SGHVS and FNYEAQ. As DNA, the CDR3 is TGTGCCAGCAGCCCTGGGACAGGGGATGACGAGCAGTACTTC. Its translation: CASSPGTGDDEQYF.